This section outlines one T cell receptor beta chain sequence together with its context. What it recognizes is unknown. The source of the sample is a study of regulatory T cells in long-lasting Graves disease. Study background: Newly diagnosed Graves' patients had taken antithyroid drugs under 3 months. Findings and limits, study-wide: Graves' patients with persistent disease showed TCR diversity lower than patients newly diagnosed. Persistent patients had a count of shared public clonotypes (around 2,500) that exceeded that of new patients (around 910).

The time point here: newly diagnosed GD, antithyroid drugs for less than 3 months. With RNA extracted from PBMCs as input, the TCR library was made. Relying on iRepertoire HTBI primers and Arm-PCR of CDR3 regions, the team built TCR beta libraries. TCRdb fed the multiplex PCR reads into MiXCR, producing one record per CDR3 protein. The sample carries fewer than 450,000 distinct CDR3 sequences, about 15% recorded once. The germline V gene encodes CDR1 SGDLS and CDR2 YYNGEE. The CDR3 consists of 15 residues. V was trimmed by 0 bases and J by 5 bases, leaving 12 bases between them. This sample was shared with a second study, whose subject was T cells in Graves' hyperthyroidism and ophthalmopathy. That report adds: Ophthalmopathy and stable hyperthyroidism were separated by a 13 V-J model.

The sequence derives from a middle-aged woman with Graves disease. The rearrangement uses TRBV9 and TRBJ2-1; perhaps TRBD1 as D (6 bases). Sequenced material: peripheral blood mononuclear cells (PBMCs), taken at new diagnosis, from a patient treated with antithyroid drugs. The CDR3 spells CASSVGGGTNNEQFF. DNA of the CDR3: TGTGCCAGCAGCGTAGGTGGGGGCACAAACAATGAGCAGTTCTTC.